A selection of T cell receptor beta chains follows, all from one sample in a study of cytomegalovirus exposure and HLA in healthy donors. The data were produced by immunoSEQ multiplex PCR, yet TCRdb's version contains in-frame clones alone and is incomplete. The table includes roughly 150,000 clones, almost 80% detected once. The sample comprised PBMCs. Receptor source: a male donor in good health and CMV-seronegative. Each CDR3 is given with its conserved first and last residue. A D gene is named only where the DNA matches it firmly. Clone size is stated in some rows and not others, as once, few, many or a class when expanded.

>NA|NA|TRBV10-3|TRBJ1-1
TGTGCCATCAGTGAGCTTTGGGGGGCTGAAGCTTTCTTT
CAISELWGAEAFF
>NA|NA|TRBV28|TRBJ1-5
TGTGCCAGCACTCCACAGACAGGTAGAAATCAGCCCCAGCATTTT
CASTPQTGRNQPQHF
>once|NA|TRBV4-3|TRBJ2-5
TGCGCCAGCAGCCAAGTCATCGGACAGCAAGAGACCCAGTACTTC
CASSQVIGQQETQYF
>NA|NA|TRBV5-6|TRBJ1-1
TGTGCCAGCAGCTTTCAGGGATGGGACACTGAAGCTTTCTTT
CASSFQGWDTEAFF
>NA|NA|TRBV11-2|TRBJ1-1
TGTGCCAGCAGCCGAGAAAGAGACACTGAAGCTTTCTTT
CASSRERDTEAFF
>NA|TRBD1|TRBV18|TRBJ1-2
TGTGCCAGCTCACCTACTTCAGGGGGTCGGATCTATGGCTACACCTTC
CASSPTSGGRIYGYTF
>NA|TRBD1|TRBV28|TRBJ2-1
TGTGCCAGCAGGGGGACAGGGGCCTACAATGAGCAGTTCTTC
CASRGTGAYNEQFF
>once|NA|TRBV13|TRBJ2-7
TGTGCCAGCAGCTTAAACGGGGGTGAGCAGTACTTC
CASSLNGGEQYF
>NA|NA|TRBV6-1|TRBJ1-5
TGTGCCAGCAGTGAAGGACGGAGCCCTAGCAATCAGCCCCAGCATTTT
CASSEGRSPSNQPQHF
>once|NA|TRBV7-2|TRBJ2-7
TGTGCCAGCAGCTTCCCCCCGGGCGAGCAGTACTTC
CASSFPPGEQYF
>NA|NA|TRBV7-7|TRBJ2-2
TGTGCTAGCAGCTTAGGGCAGGGAGGCACCGGGGAGCTGTTTTTT
CASSLGQGGTGELFF
>NA|TRBD1|TRBV9|TRBJ1-2
TGTGCCAGCAGCGTAGCGCAAGGGGGCGGCGGCTACACCTTC
CASSVAQGGGGYTF
>once|TRBD1|TRBV11-3|TRBJ1-5
TGTGCCAGCAGCACCGACAGGGCCCAGCCCCAGCATTTT
CASSTDRAQPQHF
>once|NA|TRBV7-2|TRBJ2-1
TGTGCCAGCAGCTTAAGACAGGCGGTAGTGGATCAGTTCTTC
CASSLRQAVVDQFF
>once|NA|TRBV6-1|TRBJ2-5
TGTGCCAGCAGTGAACGACATGGGGCGTGGGAGACCCAGTACTTC
CASSERHGAWETQYF
>NA|TRBD1|TRBV2|TRBJ2-5
TGTGCCAGCAGGAGTCCCCGGGACAGGCGAGAAGAGACCCAGTACTTC
CASRSPRDRREETQYF
>NA|TRBD1|TRBV25-1|TRBJ1-1
TGTGCCAGCAGTCCCACAGGGGGCCACACTGAAGCTTTCTTT
CASSPTGGHTEAFF